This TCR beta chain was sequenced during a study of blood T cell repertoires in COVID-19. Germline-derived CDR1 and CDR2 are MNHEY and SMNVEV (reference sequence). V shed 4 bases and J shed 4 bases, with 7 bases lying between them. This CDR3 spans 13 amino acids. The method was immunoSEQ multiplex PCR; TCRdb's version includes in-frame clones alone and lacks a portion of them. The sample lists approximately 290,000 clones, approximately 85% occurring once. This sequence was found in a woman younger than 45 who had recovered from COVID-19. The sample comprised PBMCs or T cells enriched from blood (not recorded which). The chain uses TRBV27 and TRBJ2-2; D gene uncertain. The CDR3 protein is CASSSTFTGELFF. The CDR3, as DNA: TGTGCCAGCAGTTCTACTTTCACCGGGGAGCTGTTTTTT.